Below are 28 T cell receptor beta chains sequenced from a single sample in a study of T cell repertoires in cytomegalovirus infection. What these receptors recognize is not known. Each CDR3 protein gets one entry after TCRdb re-called the reads with MiXCR. The sample has approximately 730,000 distinct CDR3 sequences; around a third are singletons. Sample: cultured PBMCs, taken from culture after CMV antigen stimulation. These receptors all stem from a human donor in good health (CMV status not recorded). Some clones in this sample may be carry-over from other donors' samples.

This clonotype was found a few times. The chain employs TRBV6-2 or TRBV6-3 and TRBJ2-7; weak D call: TRBD2 (6 bases). V lost 0 bases and J 0 bases, leaving 12 bases between the germline ends. The germline gives CDR1 MNHEY, CDR2 SVGEGT. This CDR3 region has 16 residues. The CDR3 is CASSYSAGITSYEQYF. The CDR3 bases are TGTGCCAGCAGTTACTCTGCGGGAATAACCTCCTACGAGCAGTACTTC.

As DNA, the CDR3 is TGTGCCAGCAGCTTAGGATTTGGTGAGCAGTACTTC. Amino acid sequence: CASSLGFGEQYF. The rearrangement joins TRBV7-6 to TRBJ2-7; D uncertain. Trimming took 1 base from V and 7 from J, leaving 8 bases between them. The CDR3 covers 12 residues. Looked up from germline, CDR1 is SGHVS and CDR2 is FNYEAQ. Full variable domain (outside the CDR3, taken from reference TRBV7-6 and TRBJ2-7): GAGVSQSPRYKVTKRGQDVALRCDPISGHVSLYWYRQALGQGPEFLTYFNYEAQQDKSGLPNDRFSAERPEGSISTLTIQRTEQRDSAMYRCASSLGFGEQYFGPGTRLTVT.

This clonotype was picked up many times. CDR3: CASSSSRNQPQHF. Written as DNA, the CDR3 is TGTGCCAGCAGCTCAAGCCGAAATCAGCCCCAGCATTTT. The chain combines TRBV7-2 with TRBJ1-5, with no clear D. V was pared by 4 bases and J by 4 bases, with 8 bases between. Germline CDR1 is SGHTA and CDR2 is FQGNSA. The CDR3 has 13 amino acids.

The rearrangement links TRBV10-3 to TRBJ2-5; TRBD1 matches at 10 bases. This CDR3 has 17 residues. Per the germline V gene, CDR1 is ENHRY and CDR2 is SYGVKD. Trimming cost V 2 bases and J 1 base; bases outside gene matches: 7. CDR3 amino acids: CAISEGSGTGVQETQYF. CDR3 coding DNA: TGTGCCATCAGTGAGGGATCCGGGACAGGGGTCCAAGAGACCCAGTACTTC.

This clonotype was seen a handful of times. The chain carries TRBV6-1 and TRBJ1-2; no definite D call. This CDR3 has 13 amino acids. With 6 bases removed from V and 3 bases from J, the gap between germline ends came to 11 bases. Germline V gives CDR1 MNHNS, CDR2 SASEGT. CDR3 coding DNA: TGTGCCAGCAGAGCAGGATCCTACTATGGCTACACCTTC. Translating it yields CASRAGSYYGYTF.

Only a few counts were recorded for this clonotype. The chain recombines TRBV28 with TRBJ2-3; possibly TRBD1 or TRBD2 for D (7 bases each). This CDR3 region has 16 residues. Germline V gene data show CDR1 as MDHEN and CDR2 as SYDVKM. The germline V and J ends were trimmed by 6 bases and 4 bases, with 20 bases remaining between them. The CDR3 nucleotides are TGTGCCAGCAGCCTACGTGGCAGGGGGGGTGCAGATACGCAGTATTTT. Its protein product is CASSLRGRGGADTQYF. The full variable domain, completed using reference TRBV28 and TRBJ2-3, is DVKVTQSSRYLVKRTGEKVFLECVQDMDHENMFWYRQDPGLGLRLIYFSYDVKMKEKGDIPEGYSVSREKKERFSLILESASTNQTSMYLCASSLRGRGGADTQYFGPGTRLTVL.

V usage is TRBV6-1 and J usage is TRBJ2-7; unclear D gene. V shed 6 bases and J shed 3 bases, with 21 bases lying between them. The CDR3 is made up of 16 amino acids. Germline CDR1 MNHNS, CDR2 SASEGT. This CDR3 reads CASSHASGPQHYEQYF. CDR3 DNA: TGTGCCAGCAGCCACGCCTCAGGCCCCCAGCACTACGAGCAGTACTTC.

In its sample, this clonotype was seen a few times. This chain connects TRBV12-3 or TRBV12-4 to TRBJ2-7, with D perhaps assigned TRBD1 or TRBD2 (5 bases each). The V and J ends lost 6 bases and 2 bases respectively, with 14 bases between them. The CDR3 spans 14 residues. Here the CDR3 DNA reads TGTGCCAGCAGCTGGGGCAGGAGGACCTACGAGCAGTACTTC. As protein: CASSWGRRTYEQYF.

This clonotype has just a few counts. The chain is built from TRBV6-4 and TRBJ1-1, with no clear D. V lost 6 bases and J lost 0, with 14 bases in between. Per the germline V gene, CDR1 is MRHNA and CDR2 is SNTAGT. The CDR3 is made up of 15 amino acids. In nucleotides, the CDR3 is TGTGCCAGCAGGCTGATGCCTGTCATGAACACTGAAGCTTTCTTT. It translates to CASRLMPVMNTEAFF.

The CDR3 here is CASGLEQGTAQYF. The DNA for the CDR3 is TGTGCTAGTGGTTTGGAACAGGGTACTGCGCAGTATTTT. The chain combines TRBV12-5 with TRBJ2-3; weak D call: TRBD1 (6 bases). Germline CDR1 and CDR2: LGHNT and FRNRAP. The CDR3 totals 13 residues. The V end was cut by 1 base, the J end by 10 bases, with 12 bases between.

This clonotype has just a few counts. This chain connects TRBV19 to TRBJ2-5, with D hard to call. The V gene lost 9 bases and the J gene lost 2 bases, with 13 bases spanning the gap. This CDR3 has 13 residues. Per germline, CDR1 LNHDA and CDR2 SQIVND (reference sequence). The CDR3 loop reads CASRQKGQETQYF. DNA of the CDR3: TGTGCCAGCCGTCAAAAAGGACAAGAGACCCAGTACTTC.

This clonotype was seen repeatedly, ten times or more. The rearrangement joins TRBV6-1 to TRBJ2-3, with D unresolved. The germline V gene encodes CDR1 MNHNS and CDR2 SASEGT. There are 13 residues in the CDR3. Trimming stripped 4 bases from V and 1 base from J, with 6 bases between. CDR3 sequence reads: CASSAEGTDTQYF. In DNA form, the CDR3 reads TGTGCCAGCAGTGCAGAAGGCACAGATACGCAGTATTTT.

This clonotype was recorded many times. This chain links TRBV4-1 with TRBJ1-1; no clear D. Germline assignment: CDR1 MGHRA and CDR2 YSYEKL. With 5 bases removed from V and 0 bases from J, the gap between germline ends came to 7 bases. The CDR3 covers 13 residues. The CDR3 DNA is TGCGCCAGCAGCGAACGGATGAACACTGAAGCTTTCTTT. The encoded protein is CASSERMNTEAFF.

The J gene is TRBJ2-1, the V gene TRBV6-2 or TRBV6-3, with 11 bases fitting TRBD2. From germline, CDR1 is MNHEY and CDR2 SVGEGT. The CDR3 contains 17 residues. After removal of 4 bases from V and 6 bases from J, the junction contained 11 bases not matched to a gene. CDR3 loop: CASSSRLAGPGRNEQFF. In nucleotides, the CDR3 is TGTGCCAGCAGTTCGCGACTAGCGGGACCCGGTCGCAATGAGCAGTTCTTC.

CDR3 coding DNA: TGCAGTGCTACACCCCAACCCGACAGTCCCTATGGCTACACCTTC. Protein product: CSATPQPDSPYGYTF. J is TRBJ1-2 and V is TRBV20-1; tentatively, D is TRBD1 (5 bases). This CDR3 comprises 15 residues. The V gene lost 4 bases and the J gene lost 4 bases, with 19 bases spanning the gap. CDR1 DFQATT and CDR2 SNEGSKA come from the germline V gene (reference sequence).

This chain uses TRBV2 with TRBJ1-1; weak D call: TRBD1 (5 bases). Germline V gene data show CDR1 as SNHLY and CDR2 as FYNNEI. This CDR3 is built from 14 residues. With 7 bases removed from V and 1 base from J, the gap between germline ends came to 13 bases. This CDR3 reads CASTRQGSNTEAFF. Here the CDR3 DNA reads TGTGCCAGCACCAGGCAGGGTTCGAACACTGAAGCTTTCTTT.

CDR3 region: CASSEGLAWYEQYF. Here the CDR3 DNA reads TGTGCCAGCAGCGAGGGCCTAGCGTGGTACGAGCAGTACTTC. This chain joins TRBV9 and TRBJ2-7, with D possibly being TRBD2 (6 bases). There are 14 residues in the CDR3. The V gene's germline CDR1 is SGDLS and CDR2 YYNGEE. V lost 3 bases and J 4 bases, leaving 14 bases between the germline ends.

The chain has TRBV6-5 and TRBJ2-3; a possible D gene is TRBD2 (6 bases). Germline V gene sequence: CDR1 MNHEY, CDR2 SVGAGI. This CDR3 contains 14 residues. Deletions cut 9 bases from V and 4 bases from J, with 17 bases between. Written as DNA, the CDR3 is TGTGCCAGTAGAAGGGGAGGAGGGGCAGATACGCAGTATTTT. Translating gives CASRRGGGADTQYF.

The chain couples TRBV6-6 to TRBJ2-2; D is unclear. V was trimmed by 4 bases and J by 8 bases, leaving 8 bases between them. Germline V gives CDR1 MNHNY, CDR2 SVGAGI (reference sequence). The CDR3 consists of 12 residues. For the CDR3, the DNA is TGTGCCAGCAGTTGGATCGCGGGGGAGCTGTTTTTT. This translates into CASSWIAGELFF.

The chain is built from TRBV5-1 and TRBJ1-2; 8 bases align to TRBD1. This CDR3 has 14 amino acids. Per germline, CDR1 SGHRS and CDR2 YFSETQ. With 0 bases clipped from V and 6 bases from J, the junction kept 4 bases outside the gene matches. The CDR3 loop is CASSLEPGGNGYTF. Written as DNA, the CDR3 is TGCGCCAGCAGCTTGGAGCCAGGGGGCAATGGCTACACCTTC.

The chain recombines TRBV7-2 with TRBJ2-1; 9 bases are a match to TRBD2. The CDR3 is 14 residues long. The V and J ends lost 6 bases and 6 bases, in that order; junction bases with no gene match: 6. Germline CDR1 is SGHTA and CDR2 is FQGNSA. The DNA of the CDR3 is TGTGCCAGCAGGAAGGCTAGCGGGACCAATGAGCAGTTCTTC. Translated: CASRKASGTNEQFF. Supplemented by reference TRBV7-2 and TRBJ2-1, the full variable domain reads GAGVSQSPSNKVTEKGKDVELRCDPISGHTALYWYRQSLGQGLEFLIYFQGNSAPDKSGLPSDRFSAERTGGSVSTLTIQRTQQEDSAVYLCASRKASGTNEQFFGPGTRLTVL.

This chain uses TRBV7-6 with TRBJ2-3; D gene ambiguous. Per the germline V gene, CDR1 is SGHVS and CDR2 is FNYEAQ. CDR3 length: 10 amino acids. Trimming took 6 bases from V and 7 from J, leaving 5 bases between them. The CDR3 sequence: CASRGNTQYF. Here the CDR3 DNA reads TGTGCCAGCAGGGGAAATACGCAGTATTTT. Full variable domain (remainder filled in from reference TRBV7-6 and TRBJ2-3): GAGVSQSPRYKVTKRGQDVALRCDPISGHVSLYWYRQALGQGPEFLTYFNYEAQQDKSGLPNDRFSAERPEGSISTLTIQRTEQRDSAMYRCASRGNTQYFGPGTRLTVL.

V and J are TRBV7-8 and TRBJ2-2, with D hard to call. Per the germline V gene, CDR1 is SGHVS and CDR2 is FQNEAQ. This CDR3 has 15 amino acids. V dropped 2 bases and J dropped 7 bases, with 14 bases sitting between them. The CDR3 region is CASSLFVGSGGELFF. DNA for the CDR3: TGTGCCAGCAGCTTATTTGTAGGGTCTGGCGGGGAGCTGTTTTTT.

Regarding this clonotype: At one end, the junction sequence differs from germline, possibly due to a read error. This CDR3 reads CSARDRLAGGDTQYF. The CDR3 DNA reads TGCAGTGCTAGAGATCGCCTAGCGGGGGGAGATACGCAGTATTTC. This chain joins TRBV20-1 and TRBJ2-3; 11 bases map to TRBD2. The CDR3 loop spans 15 amino acids. Germline values: CDR1 DFQATT, CDR2 SNEGSKA (reference sequence).

This chain links TRBV27 with TRBJ2-7; 12 bases align to TRBD2. Germline CDR1 is MNHEY and CDR2 is SMNVEV (reference sequence). CDR3 length: 16 residues. With 7 bases clipped from V and 1 base from J, the junction kept 8 bases outside the gene matches. For the CDR3, the DNA is TGTGCCAGCAAAAGGACTAGCGGGATCAATTCCTACGAGCAGTACTTC. Residues: CASKRTSGINSYEQYF.

The chain is built from TRBV11-2 and TRBJ1-1, with D hard to call. Trimming pared 5 bases from V and 0 bases from J, leaving 16 bases between. This CDR3 is built from 16 residues. Germline CDR1 and CDR2: SGHAT and FQNNGV. The CDR3 DNA sequence: TGTGCCAGCAGCCCCCAGGTTCCCCCCTTGAACACTGAAGCTTTCTTT. Protein sequence: CASSPQVPPLNTEAFF.

This clonotype has at least ten counts. The chain is built from TRBV7-2 and TRBJ2-3; 7 bases are shared with TRBD1. The CDR3 is 15 amino acids. The V gene's germline CDR1 is SGHTA and CDR2 FQGNSA. J lost 1 base, V lost 1 base, and 2 bases had no gene match. The CDR3 is CASSLETGGTDTQYF. The CDR3, as DNA: TGTGCCAGCAGCTTAGAAACAGGGGGCACAGATACGCAGTATTTT.

The V call is TRBV6-1, the J call TRBJ2-1; 14 bases map to TRBD2. V was clipped by 5 bases and J by 8 bases; unmatched bases: 8. This CDR3 comprises 16 residues. The germline V gene encodes CDR1 MNHNS and CDR2 SASEGT. CDR3 sequence: CASSYPGTSGSHEQFF. CDR3 DNA: TGTGCCAGCAGTTATCCGGGGACTAGCGGGAGTCATGAGCAGTTCTTC.